This TCR beta chain stems from a study of cytomegalovirus exposure and HLA in healthy donors. Overall study: Among roughly 180 million T cells, an earlier analysis found roughly 100 million unique TCR beta sequences. Regarding the study as a whole: Earlier analysis yielded a pattern in which most TCR beta V segments were productive about 87% or about 30% of the time. TRBV6-2, TRBV6-3 and other indistinguishable V segments were excluded.

Details on this clone: Its antigen is not identified.

The germline V and J ends were trimmed by 1 base and 4 bases, with 10 bases remaining between them. Germline V CDR1 and CDR2: MGHDK, SYGVNS. The CDR3 totals 14 residues. With 60 Vbeta and 13 Jbeta primers, the PCR was carried out. The protocol was immunoSEQ multiplex PCR, while the TCRdb copy is restricted to in-frame clones and leaves out a portion. This sample has more than 95,000 clones, with 10% found just once. The sequenced sample was PBMCs. The TCR was taken from a man aged 35 to 55 in good health and CMV-seropositive. V is TRBV25-1 and J is TRBJ1-2; D unresolved. This chain's CDR3 is CASSEWSATYGYTF. CDR3 DNA: TGTGCCAGCAGTGAATGGAGTGCGACCTATGGCTACACCTTC.